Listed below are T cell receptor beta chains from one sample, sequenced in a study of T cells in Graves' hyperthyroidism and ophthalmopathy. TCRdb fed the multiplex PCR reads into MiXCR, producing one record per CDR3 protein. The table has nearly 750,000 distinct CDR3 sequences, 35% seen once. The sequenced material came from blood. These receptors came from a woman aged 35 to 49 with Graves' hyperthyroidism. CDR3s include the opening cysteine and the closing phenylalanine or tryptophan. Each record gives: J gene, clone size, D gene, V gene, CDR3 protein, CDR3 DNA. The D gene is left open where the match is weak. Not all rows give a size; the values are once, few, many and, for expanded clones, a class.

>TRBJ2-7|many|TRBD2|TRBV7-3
CASSQTSGGPYEQYF
TGTGCCAGCAGCCAGACTAGCGGGGGTCCCTACGAGCAGTACTTC
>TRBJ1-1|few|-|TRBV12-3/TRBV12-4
CASSHTGKGTEAFF
TGTGCCAGCAGTCATACAGGGAAGGGGACTGAAGCTTTCTTT
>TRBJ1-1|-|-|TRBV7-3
CASSPLREAFF
TGTGCCAGCAGTCCTCTCAGGGAAGCTTTCTTT
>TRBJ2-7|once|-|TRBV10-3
CAISDGRPFSYEQYF
TGTGCCATCAGTGACGGGAGACCCTTCTCCTACGAGCAGTACTTC
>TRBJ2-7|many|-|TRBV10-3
CAISEFKTYEQYF
TGTGCCATCAGTGAGTTCAAGACCTACGAGCAGTACTTC
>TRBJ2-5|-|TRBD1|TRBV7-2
CASHSVAGDRETQYF
TGTGCCAGCCATTCCGTAGCCGGGGACAGAGAGACCCAGTACTTC
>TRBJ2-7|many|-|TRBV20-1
CSAAGSTYEQYF
TGCAGTGCCGCCGGGTCAACCTACGAGCAGTACTTC
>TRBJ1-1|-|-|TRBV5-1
CASSLAMVNTEAFF
TGCGCCAGCAGCTTGGCCATGGTGAACACTGAAGCTTTCTTT
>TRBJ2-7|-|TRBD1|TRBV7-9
CASSGSGTGSYEQYF
TGTGCCAGCAGTGGGTCCGGGACAGGGTCCTACGAGCAGTACTTC
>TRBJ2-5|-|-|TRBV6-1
CASSDWDRFRGETQYF
TGTGCCAGCAGTGATTGGGACAGATTCCGGGGGGAAACCCAGTACTTC
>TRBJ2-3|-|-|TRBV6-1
CASSGGDTQYF
TGTGCCAGCAGTGGAGGGGATACGCAGTATTTT
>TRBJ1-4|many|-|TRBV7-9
CASSLTGSESNETLFF
TGTGCCAGCAGCTTGACGGGTAGCGAGAGTAATGAAACACTGTTTTTT
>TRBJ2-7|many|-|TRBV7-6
CASSLVKGYEQYF
TGTGCCAGCAGCTTGGTAAAAGGCTACGAGCAGTACTTC
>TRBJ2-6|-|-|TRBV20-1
CSASPRRPHVLTF
TGCAGTGCTAGTCCCCGCCGGCCCCACGTCCTGACTTTC
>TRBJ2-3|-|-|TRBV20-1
CSATRLARTDTQYF
TGCAGTGCTACCAGACTTGCCCGCACAGATACGCAGTATTTT
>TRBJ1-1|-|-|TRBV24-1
CATSGAGNTEAFF
TGTGCCACCAGTGGCGCGGGGAACACTGAGGCTTTCTTT
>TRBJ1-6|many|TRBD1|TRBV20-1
CSASPDRGGFNSPLHF
TGCAGTGCTAGTCCCGACAGGGGAGGTTTTAATTCACCCCTCCACTTT
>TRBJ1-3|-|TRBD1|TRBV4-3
CASSQQGAGNTIYF
TGCGCCAGCAGCCAACAGGGGGCTGGAAACACCATATATTTT
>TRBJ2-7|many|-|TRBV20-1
CSARDLQGMRAYEQYF
TGCAGTGCTAGAGATCTTCAGGGGATGAGGGCCTACGAGCAGTACTTC
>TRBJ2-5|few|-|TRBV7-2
CASSDYGTPQETQYF
TGTGCCAGCAGCGATTACGGGACACCGCAAGAGACCCAGTACTTC
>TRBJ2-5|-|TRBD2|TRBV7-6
CASSRGGAEETQYF
TGTGCCAGCAGCCGGGGAGGGGCGGAAGAGACCCAGTACTTC
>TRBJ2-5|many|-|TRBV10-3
CAISWKGGETQYF
TGTGCCATCAGTTGGAAGGGGGGAGAGACCCAGTACTTC
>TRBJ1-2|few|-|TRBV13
CASSSVSRGHYGYTF
TGTGCCAGCAGCTCCGTCTCCAGGGGACACTATGGCTACACCTTC
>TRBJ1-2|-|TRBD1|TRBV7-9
CASSPGTDYTF
TGTGCCAGCAGCCCCGGGACAGACTACACCTTC
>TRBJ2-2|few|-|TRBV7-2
CASSSGEHTGELFF
TGTGCCAGCAGCTCCGGGGAACACACCGGGGAGCTGTTTTTT
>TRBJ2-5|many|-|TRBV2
CASSEGDGGLKTQYF
TGTGCCAGCAGTGAAGGGGATGGGGGCCTGAAGACCCAGTACTTC
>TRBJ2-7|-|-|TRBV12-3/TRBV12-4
CASSAWGFPGVEQYF
TGTGCCAGCAGTGCCTGGGGATTCCCCGGAGTCGAGCAGTACTTC
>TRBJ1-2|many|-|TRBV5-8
CASSPNGRPRPRPGYTF
TGTGCCAGCAGCCCGAACGGGAGGCCTAGACCGCGGCCTGGCTACACCTTC
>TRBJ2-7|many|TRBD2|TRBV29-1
CSVELAGKFEQYF
TGCAGCGTTGAGTTAGCGGGAAAGTTCGAGCAGTACTTC
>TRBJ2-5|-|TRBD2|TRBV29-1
CSALAGGQDQETQYF
TGCAGCGCGCTAGCGGGAGGACAGGACCAAGAGACCCAGTACTTC
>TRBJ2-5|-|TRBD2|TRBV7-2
CASSLSGTSETQYF
TGTGCCAGCAGCTTGAGCGGGACTAGCGAGACCCAGTACTTC
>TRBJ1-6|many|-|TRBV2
CASNPRAVRNSPLHF
TGTGCCAGCAATCCCAGGGCGGTTAGGAATTCACCCCTCCACTTT
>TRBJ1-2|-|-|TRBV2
CASWGTVHGYTF
TGTGCCAGCTGGGGGACGGTACATGGCTACACCTTC
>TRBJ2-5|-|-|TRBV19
CASSIGRFGETQYF
TGTGCCAGTAGTATAGGGCGGTTCGGAGAGACCCAGTACTTC
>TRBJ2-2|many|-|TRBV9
CASSGWTDNTGELFF
TGTGCCAGCAGCGGATGGACGGACAACACCGGGGAGCTGTTTTTT